Each of the 19 T cell receptor beta chains below was sequenced from the same sample in a study of CD8 T cells in Susac syndrome. Random-hexamer reverse transcription was applied to roughly 0.5 to 1 ug RNA. TCRdb ran MiXCR on the immunoSEQ multiplex PCR reads and lists one entry per CDR3 protein. This sample has tens of thousands of distinct CDR3 sequences, with roughly 92% found just once. Sequencing input: CD8+ T cells from PBMCs. The receptors derive from a human donor in good health.

The chain couples TRBV6-2 or TRBV6-3 to TRBJ2-2, with 7 bases lining up with TRBD1. CDR3 length: 18 residues. Germline V lookup: CDR1 MNHEY, CDR2 SVGEGT. J was trimmed by 2 bases and V by 7 bases; bases with no gene match: 16. The CDR3 loop is CASKAAGTVFLNTGELFF. In DNA, the CDR3 is TGTGCCAGCAAAGCAGCCGGGACAGTTTTTCTCAACACCGGGGAGCTGTTTTTT.

The chain uses TRBV12-3 or TRBV12-4 and TRBJ2-4; TRBD2 is a possible D gene (7 bases). V was clipped by 5 bases and J by 3 bases, with 17 bases between them. There are 16 residues in the CDR3. CDR3 region: CASSPSEGGDKNIQYF. CDR3 in DNA: TGTGCCAGCAGTCCTTCGGAGGGGGGGGACAAAAACATTCAGTACTTC.

The chain has TRBV20-1 and TRBJ1-2, with 8 bases lining up with TRBD1. Trimming took 0 bases from V and 7 from J; bases not matched to a gene: 4. CDR1 is DFQATT and CDR2 is SNEGSKA in the germline V gene (reference sequence). CDR3 length: 13 residues. Here the CDR3 DNA reads TGCAGTGCTAGAGAGGCAGGGGGCGTTGGCTACACCTTC. It is translated as CSAREAGGVGYTF.

This clonotype came up a few times. This rearrangement joins TRBV9 to TRBJ2-4; D perhaps matches TRBD2 (6 bases). Deletions cut 3 bases from V and 1 base from J, with 20 bases between. Per germline, CDR1 SGDLS and CDR2 YYNGEE. The CDR3 is 18 amino acids. The CDR3 sequence: CASSATGEPNRAKNIQYF. As DNA, the CDR3 is TGTGCCAGCAGCGCAACGGGGGAACCGAACAGGGCCAAAAACATTCAGTACTTC.

The rearrangement links TRBV2 to TRBJ2-3, with D perhaps given as TRBD1 or TRBD2 (5 bases each). Germline-derived CDR1 and CDR2 are SNHLY and FYNNEI. The CDR3 is 10 amino acids. V gave up 8 bases and J gave up 7 bases, with 7 bases separating them. For the CDR3, the DNA is TGTGCCAGCGGGGGTTATACGCAGTATTTT. Translation: CASGGYTQYF.

The table lists this clonotype with a count of one. This chain joins TRBV5-6 and TRBJ1-2; D is undetermined. V gave up 4 bases and J gave up 8 bases, with 24 bases separating them. The length of the CDR3 is 16 residues. The germline V gene encodes CDR1 SGHDT and CDR2 YYEEEE. In DNA, the CDR3 is TGTGCCAGCAGCCCAGGACGGTTACCGGACTTTGAGGGCTACACCTTC. Translating gives CASSPGRLPDFEGYTF.

The chain recombines TRBV9 with TRBJ2-1; D possibly corresponds to TRBD1 (6 bases). V lost 4 bases to trimming and J lost 1 base, with 15 bases between them. This CDR3 has 16 amino acids. CDR1 SGDLS and CDR2 YYNGEE come from the germline V gene. The CDR3, as DNA: TGTGCCAGCAGCTTATTTTCAGGGGCATCCTACAATGAGCAGTTCTTC. Amino acid sequence: CASSLFSGASYNEQFF.

The chain uses TRBV9 and TRBJ1-1; D ambiguous. V lost 2 bases and J lost 1, with 6 bases in between. This CDR3 comprises 13 residues. Germline V gene data show CDR1 as SGDLS and CDR2 as YYNGEE. Written as DNA, the CDR3 is TGTGCCAGCAGCGTCGGATCGAACACTGAAGCTTTCTTT. Translating it yields CASSVGSNTEAFF.

The gene calls are TRBV4-1 and TRBJ2-5; 8 bases agree with TRBD1. Trimming took 4 bases from V and 4 from J; bases not matched to a gene: 8. Germline V gene sequence: CDR1 MGHRA, CDR2 YSYEKL. The CDR3 totals 15 residues. CDR3 bases: TGCGCCAGCAGCCTAAGCCAGGGGGCCGGAGAGACCCAGTACTTC. Residues: CASSLSQGAGETQYF.

This chain joins TRBV12-3 or TRBV12-4 and TRBJ2-3, with D tentatively TRBD2 (6 bases). V was cut by 0 bases and J by 0 bases, with 19 bases left in between. This CDR3 has 19 amino acids. This chain's CDR3 is CASSLAEGPKIQSTDTQYF. In DNA form, the CDR3 reads TGTGCCAGCAGTTTAGCGGAGGGGCCTAAGATACAGAGCACAGATACGCAGTATTTT.

The J gene is TRBJ2-7, the V gene TRBV20-1; a possible D gene is TRBD2 (6 bases). The CDR3 has 15 residues. Germline V gene lookup returns CDR1 DFQATT and CDR2 SNEGSKA (reference sequence). V lost 1 base to trimming and J lost 0 bases, with 13 bases between them. DNA of the CDR3: TGCAGTGCTAGAGGCCGGGACTCCAGCTCCTACGAGCAGTACTTC. Its protein product is CSARGRDSSSYEQYF.

This chain links TRBV4-1 with TRBJ2-1; the match to TRBD2 covers 9 bases. The CDR3 is 18 residues long. J gave up 8 bases and V 0 bases, and 14 bases lay outside the gene matches. Germline CDR1 MGHRA, CDR2 YSYEKL. Here the CDR3 reads CASSQDTTSGWEGDEQFF. The CDR3 DNA reads TGCGCCAGCAGCCAAGATACGACTAGCGGATGGGAGGGGGATGAGCAGTTCTTC.

The rearrangement uses TRBV27 and TRBJ2-1, with TRBD2 matching over 12 bases. The CDR3 is 16 residues long. V was pared by 2 bases and J by 4 bases, with 3 bases of the junction left unmatched. The germline gives CDR1 MNHEY, CDR2 SMNVEV (reference sequence). The CDR3 loop is CASSLELAGGYNEQFF. The CDR3 coding sequence is TGTGCCAGCAGTTTAGAACTAGCGGGGGGTTACAATGAGCAGTTCTTC.

This clonotype was counted only a few times. V and J are TRBV5-1 and TRBJ2-5; maybe TRBD1 (6 bases). V was pared by 3 bases and J by 1 base, with 13 bases between. Germline V CDR1 and CDR2: SGHRS, YFSETQ. The CDR3 length is 15 residues. As DNA, the CDR3 is TGCGCCAGCAGCTATACCGGGACATTCCAAGAGACCCAGTACTTC. This translates into CASSYTGTFQETQYF.

The chain couples TRBV6-2 or TRBV6-3 to TRBJ2-3; 10 positions match TRBD1. This CDR3 comprises 15 residues. V trimming: 2 bases; J trimming: 4 bases; junction bases outside the gene matches: 3. Germline V gives CDR1 MNHEY, CDR2 SVGEGT. This CDR3 is CASSYGTGEADTQYF. CDR3 DNA sequence: TGTGCCAGCAGTTACGGGACAGGGGAGGCAGATACGCAGTATTTT.

The chain couples TRBV10-2 to TRBJ1-1, with TRBD1 identical over 7 bases. The CDR3 runs to 13 residues. V lost 7 bases to trimming and J lost 6 bases; unmatched junction nucleotides: 8. From germline, CDR1 is WSHSY and CDR2 SAAADI. Here the CDR3 reads CASTDRFGAEAFF. The CDR3 nucleotides are TGCGCCAGCACGGACAGGTTCGGAGCTGAAGCTTTCTTT.

CDR3 region: CASRPLWFSGAVRNEQFF. In DNA form, the CDR3 reads TGTGCCAGCAGGCCCCTTTGGTTTAGCGGGGCGGTACGCAATGAGCAGTTCTTC. This rearrangement joins TRBV27 to TRBJ2-1, with 8 positions matching TRBD2. V gave up 6 bases and J gave up 6 bases; unmatched junction bases: 19. CDR3 length: 18 residues. Germline CDR1 reads MNHEY; CDR2 reads SMNVEV (reference sequence).

The chain uses TRBV2 and TRBJ2-4; TRBD1 is a possible D gene (5 bases). This CDR3 spans 15 amino acids. Germline CDR1 SNHLY, CDR2 FYNNEI. Trimming shortened V by 1 base and J by 1 base, and 8 bases separated the two germline ends. DNA for the CDR3: TGTGCCAGCAGTGAAGGGGGCGAGGCCAAAAACATTCAGTACTTC. Translating it yields CASSEGGEAKNIQYF. The variable domain in full, completed from reference TRBV2 and TRBJ2-4, reads EPEVTQTPSHQVTQMGQEVILRCVPISNHLYFYWYRQILGQKVEFLVSFYNNEISEKSEIFDDQFSVERPDGSNFTLKIRSTKLEDSAMYFCASSEGGEAKNIQYFGAGTRLSVL.

J is TRBJ1-2 and V is TRBV5-1; D is unresolved. Germline CDR1 reads SGHRS; CDR2 reads YFSETQ. This CDR3 comprises 15 residues. V was trimmed by 4 bases and J by 3 bases, leaving 16 bases between them. CDR3 bases: TGCGCCAGCAGCCCGGTCGCAGGTTGGGACTATGGCTACACCTTC. Residues: CASSPVAGWDYGYTF.